These 16 T cell receptor beta chains originate from one sample sequenced in a study of T cell repertoires in cytomegalovirus infection. TCRdb processed the reads anew with MiXCR; each CDR3 protein has one entry. Of a few hundred thousand distinct CDR3 sequences in the sample, about an eighth were seen once. The sequencing input was PBMCs. The receptors originated from a human donor in good health (CMV status not recorded). Some clones in this sample may be carry-over from other donors' samples.

CDR3 DNA: TGTGCCAGCAGCCGCCGGATAGGTTTGGAGACCCAGTACTTC. This gives the protein CASSRRIGLETQYF. The V gene is TRBV7-2, the J gene TRBJ2-5; D unresolved. The CDR3 has 14 residues. The V gene's germline CDR1 is SGHTA and CDR2 FQGNSA. Trimming left V 5 bases short and J 5 bases short, with 15 bases between.

V is TRBV6-2 or TRBV6-3 and J is TRBJ2-1; no definite D call. CDR3 length: 14 amino acids. Germline loops: CDR1 MNHEY, CDR2 SVGEGT. The V gene lost 2 bases and the J gene lost 4 bases, with 9 bases spanning the gap. The CDR3 reads CASSYRHGYNEQFF. The CDR3 DNA follows: TGTGCCAGCAGTTACAGGCACGGTTACAATGAGCAGTTCTTC.

The V gene is TRBV7-2, the J gene TRBJ1-2; D remains unclear. This CDR3 has 13 residues. Germline V lookup: CDR1 SGHTA, CDR2 FQGNSA. With 5 bases removed from V and 8 bases from J, the gap between germline ends came to 15 bases. CDR3 protein: CASSPFSPRGYTF. The CDR3 DNA follows: TGTGCCAGCAGCCCTTTTAGCCCGAGAGGCTACACCTTC. The variable domain in full, completed from reference TRBV7-2 and TRBJ1-2, reads GAGVSQSPSNKVTEKGKDVELRCDPISGHTALYWYRQSLGQGLEFLIYFQGNSAPDKSGLPSDRFSAERTGGSVSTLTIQRTQQEDSAVYLCASSPFSPRGYTFGSGTRLTVV.

In the case of this clonotype: A junction end diverges from the germline sequence, so it may reflect a read error. This rearrangement joins TRBV7-2 to TRBJ1-6; D is uncertain. From germline, CDR1 is SGHTA and CDR2 FQGNSA. CDR3 length: 14 residues. DNA for the CDR3: TGTGTCAGCAGCTTAGAACCGTATAATTCACCCCTCCACTTT. This encodes CVSSLEPYNSPLHF.

This chain joins TRBV2 and TRBJ2-1; 7 nucleotides agree with TRBD2. Trimming took 4 bases from V and 0 from J; bases not matched to a gene: 3. CDR3 length: 15 residues. Germline CDR1 SNHLY, CDR2 FYNNEI. The CDR3 DNA reads TGTGCCAGCAGTGCGGAGCGGGGCTCCTACAATGAGCAGTTCTTC. This gives the protein CASSAERGSYNEQFF. Based on the CDR3 plus reference TRBV2 and TRBJ2-1, the full variable domain is EPEVTQTPSHQVTQMGQEVILRCVPISNHLYFYWYRQILGQKVEFLVSFYNNEISEKSEIFDDQFSVERPDGSNFTLKIRSTKLEDSAMYFCASSAERGSYNEQFFGPGTRLTVL.

The chain recombines TRBV20-1 with TRBJ1-1; 11 nucleotides match TRBD1. CDR3 length: 14 amino acids. V lost 3 bases to trimming and J lost 5 bases; unmatched junction nucleotides: 5. Germline assignment: CDR1 DFQATT and CDR2 SNEGSKA (reference sequence). The CDR3 region has the DNA TGCAGTGCTAGGGGACAGGGGGGTCGTACTGAAGCTTTCTTT. Protein: CSARGQGGRTEAFF.

This clonotype came up many times. The genes are TRBV7-2 and TRBJ2-1, with 7 bases fitting TRBD2. This CDR3 is built from 14 residues. Germline V lookup: CDR1 SGHTA, CDR2 FQGNSA. Losses at the gene ends were 6 bases for V and 2 bases for J; bases not matched to a gene: 4. The CDR3 region is CASSRGVAYNEQFF. The CDR3 DNA reads as TGTGCCAGCAGTCGGGGGGTTGCCTACAATGAGCAGTTCTTC.

The CDR3 region has the DNA TGCAGTGCTAGAGTAGGGTCTATAGATACGCAGTATTTT. It yields the protein CSARVGSIDTQYF. The chain joins TRBV20-1 to TRBJ2-3; D remains ambiguous. This CDR3 has 13 residues. The V end was cut by 1 base, the J end by 5 bases, with 10 bases between. In germline, CDR1 is DFQATT, CDR2 SNEGSKA (reference sequence).

This clonotype was seen only a few times. The V gene is TRBV6-2 or TRBV6-3, the J gene TRBJ2-1; D is unresolved. Germline CDR1 reads MNHEY; CDR2 reads SVGEGT. The length of the CDR3 is 15 residues. The V gene lost 7 bases and the J gene lost 1 base, with 14 bases spanning the gap. CDR3 sequence: CASTPGRTSYNEQFF. Here the CDR3 DNA reads TGTGCCAGCACCCCCGGACGGACGTCCTACAATGAGCAGTTCTTC.

This clonotype was observed at least ten times. V and J are TRBV6-5 and TRBJ2-1, with D perhaps matching TRBD1 or TRBD2 (9 bases each). The V and J ends lost 0 bases and 0 bases respectively, with 33 bases between them. CDR1 MNHEY and CDR2 SVGAGI come from the germline V gene. This CDR3 has 24 residues. CDR3 nucleotides: TGTGCCAGCAGTTACTCGAGCTTTCCCGGACAGGGGCCAGCGGGGGGCCCCTCCTACAATGAGCAGTTCTTC. It encodes CASSYSSFPGQGPAGGPSYNEQFF.

In DNA, the CDR3 is TGCAGTGCGACAATCATACAGGGGGCTCCCCACGAGCAGTACTTC. Amino acid sequence: CSATIIQGAPHEQYF. V is TRBV20-1 and J is TRBJ2-7; 9 bases align to TRBD1. Germline V CDR1 and CDR2: DFQATT, SNEGSKA (reference sequence). The trim removed 6 bases at V and 5 bases at J, leaving 14 bases unmatched. The CDR3 covers 15 residues.

This clonotype has a handful of counts. The chain couples TRBV20-1 to TRBJ2-1; the D is unclear. CDR1 is DFQATT, CDR2 SNEGSKA, per germline (reference sequence). Trimming took 7 bases from V and 0 from J, leaving 13 bases between them. The CDR3 loop spans 14 amino acids. The CDR3 DNA reads TGCAGTGGAACAGCGCAAAGCTCCTACAATGAGCAGTTCTTC. Its protein is CSGTAQSSYNEQFF.

This clonotype has at least ten counts. The chain joins TRBV7-2 to TRBJ2-5; TRBD2 matches 10 bases. The CDR3 is 17 amino acids. Trimming at V came to 2 bases and at J to 5 bases, leaving 11 bases not matched to a gene. CDR1 SGHTA and CDR2 FQGNSA come from the germline V gene. The CDR3 sequence is CASSLLAGDPFPETQYF. The CDR3 nucleotides are TGTGCCAGCAGCTTACTAGCGGGGGACCCATTTCCCGAGACCCAGTACTTC.

The rearrangement links TRBV24-1 to TRBJ2-1, with TRBD1 as a possible D gene (6 bases). V gave up 3 bases and J gave up 5 bases, with 10 bases separating them. The CDR3 has 14 residues. Germline values: CDR1 KGHDR, CDR2 SFDVKD. In DNA form, the CDR3 reads TGTGCCACCAGTGATCGCTACAGGGACAATGAGCAGTTCTTC. Translating it yields CATSDRYRDNEQFF.

The table lists this clonotype with a few counts. The chain employs TRBV10-3 and TRBJ1-5; 8 bases match TRBD1. The V gene end was trimmed by 10 bases and the J gene end by 5 bases; junction bases not matched to a gene: 19. The germline V gene encodes CDR1 ENHRY and CDR2 SYGVKD. The CDR3 totals 17 residues. CDR3 loop: CAKETPLKGQGDQPQHF. The DNA for the CDR3 is TGTGCCAAAGAGACACCCCTGAAAGGACAGGGAGATCAGCCCCAGCATTTT.

The genes are TRBV29-1 and TRBJ1-2; TRBD1 is a possible D gene (6 bases). Trimming pared 5 bases from V and 6 bases from J, leaving 10 bases between. From germline, CDR1 is SQVTM and CDR2 ANQGSEA. There are 11 residues in the CDR3. The CDR3: CSVWGPDGYTF. The DNA of the CDR3 is TGCAGCGTTTGGGGGCCGGATGGCTACACCTTC.